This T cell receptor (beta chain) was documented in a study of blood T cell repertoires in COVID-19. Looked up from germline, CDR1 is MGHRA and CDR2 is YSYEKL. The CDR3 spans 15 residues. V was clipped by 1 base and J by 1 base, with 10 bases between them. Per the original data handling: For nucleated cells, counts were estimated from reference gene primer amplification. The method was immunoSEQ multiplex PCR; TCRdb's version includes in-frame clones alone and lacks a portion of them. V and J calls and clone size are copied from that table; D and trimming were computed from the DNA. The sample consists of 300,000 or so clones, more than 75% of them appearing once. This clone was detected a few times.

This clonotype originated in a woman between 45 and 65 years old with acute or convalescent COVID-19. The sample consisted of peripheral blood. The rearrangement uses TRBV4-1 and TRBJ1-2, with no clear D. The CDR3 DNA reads TGCGCCAGCAGCCAAGGCCGGGGTAATAACTATGGCTACACCTTC. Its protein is CASSQGRGNNYGYTF.